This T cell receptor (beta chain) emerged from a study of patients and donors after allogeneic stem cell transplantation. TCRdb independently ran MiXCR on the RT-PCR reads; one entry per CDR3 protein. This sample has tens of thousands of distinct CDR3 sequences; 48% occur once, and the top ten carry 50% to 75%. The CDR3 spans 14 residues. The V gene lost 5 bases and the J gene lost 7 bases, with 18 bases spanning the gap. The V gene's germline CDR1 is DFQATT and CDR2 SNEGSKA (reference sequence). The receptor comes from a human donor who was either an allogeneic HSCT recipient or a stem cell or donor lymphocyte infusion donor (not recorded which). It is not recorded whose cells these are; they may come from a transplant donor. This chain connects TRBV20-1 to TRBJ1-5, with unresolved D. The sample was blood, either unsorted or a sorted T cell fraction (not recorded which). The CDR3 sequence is CSAVPGPGRQPQHF. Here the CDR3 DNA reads TGCAGTGCTGTTCCGGGCCCCGGGAGACAGCCCCAGCATTTT.